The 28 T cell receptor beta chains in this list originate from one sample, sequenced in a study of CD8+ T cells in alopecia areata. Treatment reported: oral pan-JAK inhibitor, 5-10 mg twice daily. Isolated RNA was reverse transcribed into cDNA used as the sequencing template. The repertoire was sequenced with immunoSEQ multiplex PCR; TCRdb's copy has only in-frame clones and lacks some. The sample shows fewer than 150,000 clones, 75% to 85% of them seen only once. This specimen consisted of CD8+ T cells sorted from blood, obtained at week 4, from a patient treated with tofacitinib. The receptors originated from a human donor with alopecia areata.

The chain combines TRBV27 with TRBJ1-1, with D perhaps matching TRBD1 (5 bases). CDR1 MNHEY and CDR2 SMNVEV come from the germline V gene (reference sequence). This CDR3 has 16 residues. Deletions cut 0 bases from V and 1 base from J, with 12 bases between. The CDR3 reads CASSLSMGGTNTEAFF. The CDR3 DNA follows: TGTGCCAGCAGTTTATCGATGGGGGGAACGAACACTGAAGCTTTCTTT.

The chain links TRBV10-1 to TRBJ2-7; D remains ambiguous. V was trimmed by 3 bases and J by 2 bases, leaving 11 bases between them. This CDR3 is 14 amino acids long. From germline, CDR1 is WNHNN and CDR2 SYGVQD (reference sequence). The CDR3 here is CASSESLLTYEQYF. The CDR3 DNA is TGCGCCAGCAGTGAATCGCTATTAACCTACGAGCAGTACTTC.

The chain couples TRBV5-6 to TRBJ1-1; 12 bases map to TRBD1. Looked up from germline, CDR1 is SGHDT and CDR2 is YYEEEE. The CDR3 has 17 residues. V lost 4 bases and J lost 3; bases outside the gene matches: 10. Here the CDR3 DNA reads TGTGCCAGCAGCCCTCTGGGGACAGGGGGCGAGTACACTGAAGCTTTCTTT. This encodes CASSPLGTGGEYTEAFF.

The CDR3 here is CSVDDRSYGYTF. The CDR3 nucleotides read TGCAGCGTTGACGACAGGAGCTATGGCTACACCTTC. V and J are TRBV29-1 and TRBJ1-2, with TRBD1 as a possible D gene (6 bases). V was cut by 3 bases and J by 4 bases, with 9 bases left in between. The CDR3 extends over 12 amino acids. The germline CDR1 and CDR2 sequences are SQVTM and ANQGSEA.

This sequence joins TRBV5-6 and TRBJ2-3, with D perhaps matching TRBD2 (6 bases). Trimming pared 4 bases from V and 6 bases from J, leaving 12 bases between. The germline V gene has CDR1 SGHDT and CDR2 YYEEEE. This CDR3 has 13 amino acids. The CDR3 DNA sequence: TGTGCCAGCAGCATGACTAGTGCGGATACGCAGTATTTT. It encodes CASSMTSADTQYF.

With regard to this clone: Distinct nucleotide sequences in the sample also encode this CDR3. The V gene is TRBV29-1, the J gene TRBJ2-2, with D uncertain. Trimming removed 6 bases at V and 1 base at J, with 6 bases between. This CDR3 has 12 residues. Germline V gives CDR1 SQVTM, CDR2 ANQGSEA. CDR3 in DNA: TGCAGCGTGGCGGAGAACACCGGGGAGCTGTTTTTT. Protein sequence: CSVAENTGELFF.

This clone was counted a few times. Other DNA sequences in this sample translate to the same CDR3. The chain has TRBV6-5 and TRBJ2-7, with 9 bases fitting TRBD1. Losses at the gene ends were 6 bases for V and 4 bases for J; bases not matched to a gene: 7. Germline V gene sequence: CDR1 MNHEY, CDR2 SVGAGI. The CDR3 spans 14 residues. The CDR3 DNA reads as TGTGCCAGCAGCCCCGGGACAGGGATTTACGAGCAGTACTTC. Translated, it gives CASSPGTGIYEQYF.

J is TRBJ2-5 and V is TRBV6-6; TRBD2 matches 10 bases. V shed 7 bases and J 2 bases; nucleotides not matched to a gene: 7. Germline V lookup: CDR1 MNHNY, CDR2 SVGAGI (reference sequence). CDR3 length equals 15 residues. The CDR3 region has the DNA TGTGCCAGCACCCGGACTAGCGGAGAGCAAGAGACCCAGTACTTC. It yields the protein CASTRTSGEQETQYF.

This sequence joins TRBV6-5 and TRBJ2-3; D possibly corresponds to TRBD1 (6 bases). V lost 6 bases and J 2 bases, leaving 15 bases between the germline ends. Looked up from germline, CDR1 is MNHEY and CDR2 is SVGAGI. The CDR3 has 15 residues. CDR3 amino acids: CASSIRGGVTDTQYF. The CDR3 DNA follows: TGTGCCAGCAGCATCAGGGGCGGCGTCACAGATACGCAGTATTTT.

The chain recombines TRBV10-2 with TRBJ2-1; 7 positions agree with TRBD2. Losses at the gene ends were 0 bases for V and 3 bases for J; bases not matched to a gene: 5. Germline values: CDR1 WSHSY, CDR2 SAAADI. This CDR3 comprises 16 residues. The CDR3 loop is CASSESVLANYNEQFF. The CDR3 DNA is TGCGCCAGCAGTGAGTCAGTACTAGCGAACTACAATGAGCAGTTCTTC.

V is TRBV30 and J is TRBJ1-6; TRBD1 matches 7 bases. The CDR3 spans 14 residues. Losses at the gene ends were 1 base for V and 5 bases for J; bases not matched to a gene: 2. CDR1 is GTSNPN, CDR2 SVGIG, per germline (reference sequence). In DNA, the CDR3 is TGTGCCTGGAGTGCAGGGACAGATAATTCACCCCTCCACTTT. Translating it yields CAWSAGTDNSPLHF.

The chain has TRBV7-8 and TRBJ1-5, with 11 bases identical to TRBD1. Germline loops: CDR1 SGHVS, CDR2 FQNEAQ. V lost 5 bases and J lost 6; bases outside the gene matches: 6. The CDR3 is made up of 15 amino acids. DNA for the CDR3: TGTGCCAGCAGCCCTGGGACAGGGGGAGGTCAGCCCCAGCATTTT. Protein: CASSPGTGGGQPQHF.

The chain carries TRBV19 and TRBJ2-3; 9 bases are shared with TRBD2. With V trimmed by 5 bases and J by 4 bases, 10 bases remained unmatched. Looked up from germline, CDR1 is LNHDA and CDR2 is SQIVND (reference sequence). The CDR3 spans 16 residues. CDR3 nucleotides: TGTGCCAGTAGTCCCCGACTAGCGGTGTTTCCAGATACGCAGTATTTT. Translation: CASSPRLAVFPDTQYF.

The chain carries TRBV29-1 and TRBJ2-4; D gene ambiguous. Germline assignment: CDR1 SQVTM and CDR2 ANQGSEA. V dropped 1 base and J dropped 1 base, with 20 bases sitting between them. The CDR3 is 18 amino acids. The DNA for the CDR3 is TGCAGCGTTGAAGCTGGCCACGTTTCAATTGGGGCCAAAAACATTCAGTACTTC. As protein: CSVEAGHVSIGAKNIQYF.

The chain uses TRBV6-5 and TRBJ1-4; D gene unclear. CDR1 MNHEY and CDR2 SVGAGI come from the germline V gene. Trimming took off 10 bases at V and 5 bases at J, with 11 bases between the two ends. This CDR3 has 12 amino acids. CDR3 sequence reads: CATRRLNEKLFF. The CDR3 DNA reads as TGTGCCACCCGAAGGCTAAATGAAAAACTGTTTTTT.

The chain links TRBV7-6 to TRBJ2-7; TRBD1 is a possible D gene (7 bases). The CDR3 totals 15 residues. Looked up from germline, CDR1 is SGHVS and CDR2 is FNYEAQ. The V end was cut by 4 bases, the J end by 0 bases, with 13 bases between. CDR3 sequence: CASSWGDSSSYEQYF. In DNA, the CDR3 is TGTGCCAGCAGCTGGGGGGACAGCAGCTCCTACGAGCAGTACTTC. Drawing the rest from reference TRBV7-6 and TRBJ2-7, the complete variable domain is GAGVSQSPRYKVTKRGQDVALRCDPISGHVSLYWYRQALGQGPEFLTYFNYEAQQDKSGLPNDRFSAERPEGSISTLTIQRTEQRDSAMYRCASSWGDSSSYEQYFGPGTRLTVT.

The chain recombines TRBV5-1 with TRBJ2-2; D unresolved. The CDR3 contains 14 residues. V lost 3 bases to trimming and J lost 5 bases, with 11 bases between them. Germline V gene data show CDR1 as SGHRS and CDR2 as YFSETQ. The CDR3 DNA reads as TGCGCCAGCAGCTATATAGTGGGTACCGGGGAGCTGTTTTTT. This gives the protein CASSYIVGTGELFF.

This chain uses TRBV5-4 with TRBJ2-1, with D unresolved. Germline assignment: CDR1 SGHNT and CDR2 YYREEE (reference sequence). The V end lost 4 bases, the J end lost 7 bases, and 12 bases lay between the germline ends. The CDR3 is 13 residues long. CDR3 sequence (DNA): TGTGCCAGCAGCCCACCCTCAAGAAATGAGCAGTTCTTC. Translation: CASSPPSRNEQFF.

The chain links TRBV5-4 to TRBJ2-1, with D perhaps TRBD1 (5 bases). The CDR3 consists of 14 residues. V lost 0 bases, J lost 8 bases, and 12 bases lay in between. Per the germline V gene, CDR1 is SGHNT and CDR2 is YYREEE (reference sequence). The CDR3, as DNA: TGTGCCAGCAGCTTGGGACGACAGAAGGATGAGCAGTTCTTC. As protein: CASSLGRQKDEQFF.

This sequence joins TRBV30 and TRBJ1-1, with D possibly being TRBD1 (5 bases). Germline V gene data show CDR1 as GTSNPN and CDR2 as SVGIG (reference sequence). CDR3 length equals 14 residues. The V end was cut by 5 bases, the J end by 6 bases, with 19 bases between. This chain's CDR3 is CAWSDFYEGAEAFF. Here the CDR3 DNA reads TGTGCCTGGTCGGACTTTTATGAAGGGGCTGAAGCTTTCTTT.

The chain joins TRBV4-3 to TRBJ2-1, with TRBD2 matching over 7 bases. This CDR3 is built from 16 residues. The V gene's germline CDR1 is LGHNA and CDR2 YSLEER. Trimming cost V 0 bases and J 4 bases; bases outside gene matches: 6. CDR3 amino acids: CASSQERLALYNEQFF. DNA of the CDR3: TGCGCCAGCAGCCAAGAGAGACTAGCCCTTTACAATGAGCAGTTCTTC.

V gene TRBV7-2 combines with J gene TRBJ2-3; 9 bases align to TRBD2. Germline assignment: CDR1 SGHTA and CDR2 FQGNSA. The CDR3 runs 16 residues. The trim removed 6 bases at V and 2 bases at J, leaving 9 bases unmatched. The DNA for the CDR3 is TGTGCCAGCAGGGGTACTCGCGGGGGGGACACAGATACGCAGTATTTT. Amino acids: CASRGTRGGDTDTQYF. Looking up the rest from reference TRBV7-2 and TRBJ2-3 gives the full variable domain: GAGVSQSPSNKVTEKGKDVELRCDPISGHTALYWYRQSLGQGLEFLIYFQGNSAPDKSGLPSDRFSAERTGGSVSTLTIQRTQQEDSAVYLCASRGTRGGDTDTQYFGPGTRLTVL.

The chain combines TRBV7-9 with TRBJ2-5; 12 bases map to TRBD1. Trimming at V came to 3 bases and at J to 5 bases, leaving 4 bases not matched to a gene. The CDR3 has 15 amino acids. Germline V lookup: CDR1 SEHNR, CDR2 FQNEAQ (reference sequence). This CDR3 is CASSLGQGAVETQYF. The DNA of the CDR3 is TGTGCCAGCAGCTTGGGACAGGGGGCTGTTGAGACCCAGTACTTC. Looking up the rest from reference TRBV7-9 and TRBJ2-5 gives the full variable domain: DTGVSQNPRHKITKRGQNVTFRCDPISEHNRLYWYRQTLGQGPEFLTYFQNEAQLEKSRLLSDRFSAERPKGSFSTLEIQRTEQGDSAMYLCASSLGQGAVETQYFGPGTRLLVL.

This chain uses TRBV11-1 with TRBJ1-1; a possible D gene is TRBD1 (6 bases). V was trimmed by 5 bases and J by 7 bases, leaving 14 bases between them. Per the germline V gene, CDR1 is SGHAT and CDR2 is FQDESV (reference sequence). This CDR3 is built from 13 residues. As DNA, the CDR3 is TGTGCCAGCAGCCCCGGGGGCAAGGGTGAAGCTTTCTTT. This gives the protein CASSPGGKGEAFF. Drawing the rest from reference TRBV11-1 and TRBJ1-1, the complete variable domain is EAEVAQSPRYKITEKSQAVAFWCDPISGHATLYWYRQILGQGPELLVQFQDESVVDDSQLPKDRFSAERLKGVDSTLKIQPAELGDSAMYLCASSPGGKGEAFFGQGTRLTVV.

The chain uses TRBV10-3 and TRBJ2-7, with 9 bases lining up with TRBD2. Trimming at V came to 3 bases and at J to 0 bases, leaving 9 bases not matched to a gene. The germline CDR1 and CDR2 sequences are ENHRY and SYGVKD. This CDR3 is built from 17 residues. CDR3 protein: CAISELSTSGLSYEQYF. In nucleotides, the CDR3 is TGTGCCATCAGTGAATTGAGCACTAGCGGGCTCTCCTACGAGCAGTACTTC.

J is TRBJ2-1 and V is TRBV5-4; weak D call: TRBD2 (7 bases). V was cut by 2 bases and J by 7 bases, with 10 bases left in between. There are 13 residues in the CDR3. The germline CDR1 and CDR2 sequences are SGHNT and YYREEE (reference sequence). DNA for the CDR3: TGTGCCAGCAGCTTTAAGGGGGGGAATGAGCAGTTCTTC. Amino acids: CASSFKGGNEQFF.

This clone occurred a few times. In DNA form, the CDR3 reads TGCGCCAGCAGCTTCATTGGAGGGGGACAGGGTTTCCAAGAGACCCAGTACTTC. Protein sequence: CASSFIGGGQGFQETQYF. The chain has TRBV5-1 and TRBJ2-5; 9 nucleotides match TRBD1. CDR3 length: 18 amino acids. Germline values: CDR1 SGHRS, CDR2 YFSETQ. Trimming at V came to 2 bases and at J to 1 base, leaving 12 bases not matched to a gene.

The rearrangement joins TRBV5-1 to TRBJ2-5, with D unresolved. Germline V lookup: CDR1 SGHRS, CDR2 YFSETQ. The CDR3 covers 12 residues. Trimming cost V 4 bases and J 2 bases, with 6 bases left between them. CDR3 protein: CASSGTQETQYF. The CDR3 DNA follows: TGCGCCAGCAGCGGCACGCAAGAGACCCAGTACTTC.